One and the same sample provided the 19 T cell receptor beta chains below, sequenced in a study of regulatory T cells in long-lasting Graves disease. Assembly of TCR beta libraries relied on iRepertoire HTBI primers together with Arm-PCR of CDR3 regions. TCRdb recomputed calls from the multiplex PCR reads with MiXCR, one row per CDR3 protein. The data contain a few hundred thousand distinct CDR3 sequences, roughly 25% of them singletons. Time point here: persistent/refractory GD, antithyroid drugs over 5 years with positive TRAb. The TCR library was made from RNA extracted from PBMCs. This sample comprised peripheral blood mononuclear cells (PBMCs), obtained when the disease was refractory, from a patient treated with antithyroid drugs. Every receptor here comes from a woman aged 40 to 55 with Graves disease.

The chain combines TRBV19 with TRBJ1-1; possibly TRBD1 for D (5 bases). The CDR3 is 16 amino acids. Germline V gene lookup returns CDR1 LNHDA and CDR2 SQIVND (reference sequence). Trimming took 3 bases from V and 0 from J, leaving 14 bases between them. The CDR3 protein is CASSIGRGGMNTEAFF. The CDR3, as DNA: TGTGCCAGTAGTATCGGGAGGGGAGGTATGAACACTGAAGCTTTCTTT.

This clonotype came up a few times. V and J are TRBV6-2 or TRBV6-3 and TRBJ2-7; 11 bases map to TRBD1. Germline assignment: CDR1 MNHEY and CDR2 SVGEGT. This CDR3 is built from 17 residues. The ends lost 0 bases at V and 2 bases at J; junction bases unmatched: 6. CDR3 coding DNA: TGTGCCAGCAGTTACTCGAAGGGGACAGGGGGGGCCTACGAGCAGTACTTC. Residues: CASSYSKGTGGAYEQYF.

There are many counts of this clonotype. The CDR3 protein is CASSPRGRQGAGNQPQHF. CDR3 in DNA: TGTGCCAGCAGTCCACGGGGCAGACAGGGAGCCGGCAATCAGCCCCAGCATTTT. The rearrangement links TRBV2 to TRBJ1-5; 7 nucleotides match TRBD1. CDR3 size: 18 residues. J was trimmed by 2 bases and V by 5 bases; bases with no gene match: 15. The V gene's germline CDR1 is SNHLY and CDR2 FYNNEI.

This chain uses TRBV12-3 or TRBV12-4 with TRBJ2-3; D uncertain. This CDR3 has 12 residues. Trimming shortened V by 10 bases and J by 6 bases, and 14 bases separated the two germline ends. The CDR3 spells CATLDGPDTQYF. CDR3 coding DNA: TGTGCCACCCTGGACGGGCCGGATACGCAGTATTTT.

The chain carries TRBV7-3 and TRBJ2-1; a weak D match, TRBD2 (6 bases). Deletions cut 5 bases from V and 4 bases from J, with 18 bases between. Germline CDR1 is SGHTA and CDR2 is FQGTGA. The CDR3 totals 16 residues. CDR3 DNA sequence: TGTGCCAGCAGCCGGGAGAGCGTCTTCCCTTACAATGAGCAGTTCTTC. Residues: CASSRESVFPYNEQFF.

The chain employs TRBV2 and TRBJ1-5; perhaps TRBD1 as D (5 bases). This CDR3 region has 15 residues. Trimming took off 1 base at V and 5 bases at J, with 12 bases between the two ends. Germline values: CDR1 SNHLY, CDR2 FYNNEI. The CDR3 sequence: CASSEDSGHHQPQHF. The CDR3 DNA reads as TGTGCCAGCAGTGAAGATTCAGGGCACCATCAGCCCCAGCATTTT.

The V gene is TRBV6-5, the J gene TRBJ1-1; D is uncertain. The CDR3 consists of 12 residues. Germline V CDR1 and CDR2: MNHEY, SVGAGI. The V gene lost 3 bases and the J gene lost 5 bases, with 7 bases spanning the gap. In DNA form, the CDR3 reads TGTGCCAGCAGTTATGGGGTAACTGAAGCTTTCTTT. Protein product: CASSYGVTEAFF.

The table lists this clonotype with many counts. The chain carries TRBV2 and TRBJ2-2; D call uncertain. Germline V gene lookup returns CDR1 SNHLY and CDR2 FYNNEI. V lost 4 bases, J lost 14 bases, and 11 bases lay in between. CDR3 size: 11 residues. CDR3 protein: CASSVNLFLFF. Written as DNA, the CDR3 is TGTGCCAGCAGTGTAAATTTGTTCCTGTTTTTT.

This clonotype was seen many times. The chain couples TRBV6-2 or TRBV6-3 to TRBJ1-4; D gene unclear. This CDR3 spans 15 amino acids. V was shortened by 6 bases and J by 7 bases, with 18 bases between the two germline ends. Germline CDR1 and CDR2: MNHEY and SVGEGT. The CDR3 bases are TGTGCCAGCAGAGGCCTTCATCCTTTGGGTGAAAAACTGTTTTTT. Translation: CASRGLHPLGEKLFF.

This clonotype was seen many times. The chain combines TRBV6-1 with TRBJ1-1; possible D gene TRBD1, 6 bases. Germline V gene sequence: CDR1 MNHNS, CDR2 SASEGT. CDR3 length: 15 residues. V dropped 0 bases and J dropped 1 base, with 9 bases sitting between them. The CDR3 nucleotides are TGTGCCAGCAGTGAAGCAAACAGGGAGAACACTGAAGCTTTCTTT. This encodes CASSEANRENTEAFF.

This chain uses TRBV19 with TRBJ2-5, with D tentatively TRBD1 (7 bases). The length of the CDR3 is 14 residues. CDR1 is LNHDA, CDR2 SQIVND, per germline (reference sequence). V dropped 10 bases and J dropped 8 bases, with 23 bases sitting between them. For the CDR3, the DNA is TGTGCCACCAATCAGGGGGAGGAAAGAGATACCCAGTACTTC. As protein: CATNQGEERDTQYF.

Notes on this clonotype: This likely reflects a read error, since a far larger clone is one base away. The gene calls are TRBV7-9 and TRBJ2-1; no reliable D call. Germline V gene sequence: CDR1 SEHNR, CDR2 FQNEAQ (reference sequence). The CDR3 runs to 10 residues. The CDR3 bases are TGTGCCAGCAACTCTTTTAGATTGAGGTTC. Its protein product is CASNSFRLRF.

The J gene is TRBJ2-7, the V gene TRBV7-9; no reliable D call. The germline gives CDR1 SEHNR, CDR2 FQNEAQ (reference sequence). The CDR3 runs 12 residues. The V end lost 6 bases, the J end lost 6 bases, and 12 bases lay between the germline ends. This CDR3 reads CASSSPWTEQYF. The DNA of the CDR3 is TGTGCCAGCAGTTCTCCCTGGACCGAGCAGTACTTC.

This clonotype has ten or more counts. The rearrangement uses TRBV20-1 and TRBJ1-2; tentatively, D is TRBD1 (5 bases). V lost 0 bases, J lost 7 bases, and 18 bases lay in between. Germline V gene sequence: CDR1 DFQATT, CDR2 SNEGSKA (reference sequence). The CDR3 length is 15 residues. The DNA of the CDR3 is TGCAGTGCTAGAGATCTCCCAGGGTCGGTATCTGGCTACACCTTC. This translates into CSARDLPGSVSGYTF.

V is TRBV28 and J is TRBJ2-1; 12 bases fit TRBD2. With 3 bases clipped from V and 7 bases from J, the junction kept 1 base outside the gene matches. CDR1 is MDHEN and CDR2 is SYDVKM in the germline V gene. The CDR3 contains 14 residues. CDR3 coding DNA: TGTGCCAGCAGTTTCGGACTAGCGGGAAATGAGCAGTTCTTC. This sequence encodes CASSFGLAGNEQFF.

This clonotype has ten or more counts. This chain uses TRBV6-5 with TRBJ1-1; D possibly corresponds to TRBD1 (5 bases). Trimming stripped 0 bases from V and 3 bases from J, with 11 bases between. This CDR3 has 15 residues. Germline V gene lookup returns CDR1 MNHEY and CDR2 SVGAGI. CDR3 loop: CASSYSPRGDTEAFF. CDR3 coding DNA: TGTGCCAGCAGTTACTCCCCTCGGGGGGACACTGAAGCTTTCTTT.

The chain is built from TRBV5-6 and TRBJ2-3, with TRBD1 matching over 8 bases. The V and J ends lost 5 bases and 3 bases, in that order; junction bases with no gene match: 8. From germline, CDR1 is SGHDT and CDR2 YYEEEE. The CDR3 loop spans 15 amino acids. CDR3 loop: CASRETGDHTDTQYF. The CDR3 nucleotides read TGTGCCAGCAGGGAGACAGGGGATCATACAGATACGCAGTATTTT.

This clonotype turned up a few times. The V gene is TRBV5-5, the J gene TRBJ2-7; 8 bases match TRBD2. The CDR3 runs 14 residues. With V trimmed by 3 bases and J by 4 bases, 6 bases remained unmatched. CDR1 and CDR2 (germline): SGHKS, YYEKEE (reference sequence). This CDR3 reads CASSWLAGPYEQYF. For the CDR3, the DNA is TGTGCCAGCAGCTGGCTAGCGGGCCCTTACGAGCAGTACTTC. Full variable domain (rest looked up from reference TRBV5-5 and TRBJ2-7): DAGVTQSPTHLIKTRGQQVTLRCSPISGHKSVSWYQQVLGQGPQFIFQYYEKEERGRGNFPDRFSARQFPNYSSELNVNALLLGDSALYLCASSWLAGPYEQYFGPGTRLTVT.

This clonotype was counted only a few times. This chain uses TRBV10-3 with TRBJ1-1, with TRBD1 as a possible D gene (5 bases). V was trimmed by 0 bases and J by 4 bases, leaving 15 bases between them. The length of the CDR3 is 16 residues. The germline gives CDR1 ENHRY, CDR2 SYGVKD. In DNA, the CDR3 is TGTGCCATCAGTGAGTCAAAGGGACTTCGGACCACTGAAGCTTTCTTT. This sequence encodes CAISESKGLRTTEAFF.